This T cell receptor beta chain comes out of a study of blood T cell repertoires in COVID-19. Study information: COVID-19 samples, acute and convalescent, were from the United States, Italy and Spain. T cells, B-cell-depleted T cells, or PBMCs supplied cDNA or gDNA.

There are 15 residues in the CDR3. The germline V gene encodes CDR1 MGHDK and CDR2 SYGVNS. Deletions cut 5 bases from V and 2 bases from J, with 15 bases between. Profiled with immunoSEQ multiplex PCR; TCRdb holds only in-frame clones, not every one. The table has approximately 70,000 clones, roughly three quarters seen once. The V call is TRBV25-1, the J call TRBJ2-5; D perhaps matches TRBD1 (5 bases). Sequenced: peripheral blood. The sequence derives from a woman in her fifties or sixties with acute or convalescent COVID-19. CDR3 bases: TGTGCCAGCAGTTATGGAACAGGCCCTCAAGAGACCCAGTACTTC. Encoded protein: CASSYGTGPQETQYF.